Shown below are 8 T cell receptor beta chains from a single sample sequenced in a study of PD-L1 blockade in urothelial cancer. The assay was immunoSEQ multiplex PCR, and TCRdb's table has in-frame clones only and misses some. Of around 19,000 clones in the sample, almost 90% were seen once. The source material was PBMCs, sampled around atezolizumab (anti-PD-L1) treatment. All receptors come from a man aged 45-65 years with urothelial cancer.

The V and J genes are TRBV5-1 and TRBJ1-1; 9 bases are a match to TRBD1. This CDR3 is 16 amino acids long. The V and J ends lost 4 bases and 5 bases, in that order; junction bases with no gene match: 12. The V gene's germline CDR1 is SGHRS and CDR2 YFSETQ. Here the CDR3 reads CASSLKPGQGYTEAFF. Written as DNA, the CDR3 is TGCGCCAGCAGCCTAAAACCGGGACAGGGATATACTGAAGCTTTCTTT.

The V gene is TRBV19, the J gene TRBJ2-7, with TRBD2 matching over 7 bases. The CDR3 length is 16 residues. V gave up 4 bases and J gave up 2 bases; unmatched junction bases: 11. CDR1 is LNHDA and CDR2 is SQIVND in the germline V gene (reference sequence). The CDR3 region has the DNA TGTGCCAGTAGTACTCATGGGGGGGTGCTAGCCTACGAGCAGTACTTC. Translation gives CASSTHGGVLAYEQYF.

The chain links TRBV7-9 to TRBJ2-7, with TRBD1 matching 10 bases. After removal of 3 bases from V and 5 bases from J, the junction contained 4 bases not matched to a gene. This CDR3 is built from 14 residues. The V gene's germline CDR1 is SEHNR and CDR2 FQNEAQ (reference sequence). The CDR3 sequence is CASSFRQGANEQYF. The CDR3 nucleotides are TGTGCCAGCAGCTTTCGACAGGGGGCCAACGAGCAGTACTTC.

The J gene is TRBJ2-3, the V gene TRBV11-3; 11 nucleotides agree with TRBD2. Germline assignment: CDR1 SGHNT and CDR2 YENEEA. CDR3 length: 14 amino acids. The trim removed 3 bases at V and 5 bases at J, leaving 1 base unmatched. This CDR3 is CASSFGTSGDTQYF. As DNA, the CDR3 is TGTGCCAGCAGCTTCGGGACTAGCGGAGATACGCAGTATTTT.

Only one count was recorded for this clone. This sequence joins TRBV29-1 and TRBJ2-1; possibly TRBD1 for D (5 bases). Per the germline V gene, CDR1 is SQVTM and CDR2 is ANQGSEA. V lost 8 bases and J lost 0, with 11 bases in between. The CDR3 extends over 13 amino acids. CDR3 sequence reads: CSSRVSSYNEQFF. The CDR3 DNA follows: TGCAGCTCCAGGGTCAGCTCCTACAATGAGCAGTTCTTC.

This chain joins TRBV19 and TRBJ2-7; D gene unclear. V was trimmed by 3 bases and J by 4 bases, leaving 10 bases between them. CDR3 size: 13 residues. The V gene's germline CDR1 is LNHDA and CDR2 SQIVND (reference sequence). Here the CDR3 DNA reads TGTGCCAGTAGTATTTTTTTGGCATACGAGCAGTACTTC. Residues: CASSIFLAYEQYF. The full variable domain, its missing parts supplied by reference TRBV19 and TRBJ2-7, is DGGITQSPKYLFRKEGQNVTLSCEQNLNHDAMYWYRQDPGQGLRLIYYSQIVNDFQKGDIAEGYSVSREKKESFPLTVTSAQKNPTAFYLCASSIFLAYEQYFGPGTRLTVT.

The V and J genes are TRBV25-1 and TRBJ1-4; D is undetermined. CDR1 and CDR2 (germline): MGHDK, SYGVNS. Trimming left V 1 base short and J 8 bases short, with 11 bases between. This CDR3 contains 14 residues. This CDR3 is CASSEWEGREKLFF. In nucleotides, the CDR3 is TGTGCCAGCAGTGAATGGGAAGGGAGGGAAAAACTGTTTTTT.

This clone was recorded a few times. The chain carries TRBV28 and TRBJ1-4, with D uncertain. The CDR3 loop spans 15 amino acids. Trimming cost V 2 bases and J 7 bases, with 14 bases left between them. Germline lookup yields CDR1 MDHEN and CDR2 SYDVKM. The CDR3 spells CASSLEPYEGEKLFF. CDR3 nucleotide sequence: TGTGCCAGCAGTTTAGAGCCTTACGAGGGTGAAAAACTGTTTTTT.